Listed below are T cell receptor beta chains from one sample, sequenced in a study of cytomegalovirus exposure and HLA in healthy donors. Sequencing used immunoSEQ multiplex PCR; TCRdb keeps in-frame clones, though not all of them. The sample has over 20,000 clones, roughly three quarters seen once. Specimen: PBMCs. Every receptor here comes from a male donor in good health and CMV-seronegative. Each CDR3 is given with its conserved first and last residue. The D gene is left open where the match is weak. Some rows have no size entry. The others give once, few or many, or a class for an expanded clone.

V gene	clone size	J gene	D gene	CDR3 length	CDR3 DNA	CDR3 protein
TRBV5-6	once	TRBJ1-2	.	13	TGTGCCAGCAGCTCCGGGAGCATCTATGGCTACACCTTC	CASSSGSIYGYTF
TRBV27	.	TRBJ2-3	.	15	TGTGCCAGCAGTCTCCAGCGGACTCTCACAGATACGCAGTATTTT	CASSLQRTLTDTQYF
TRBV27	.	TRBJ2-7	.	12	TGTGCCAGCAGTTTTACAGGTAGCGAGCAGTACTTC	CASSFTGSEQYF
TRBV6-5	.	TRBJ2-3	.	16	TGTGCCAGCAGTTACTCAAAGGACACCTACACAGATACGCAGTATTTT	CASSYSKDTYTDTQYF
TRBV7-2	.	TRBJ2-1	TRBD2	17	TGTGCCAGCAGCTTCACCCTAGCGGGAGAGGGCGGCAATGAGCAGTTCTTC	CASSFTLAGEGGNEQFF
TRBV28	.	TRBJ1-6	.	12	TGTGCCAGCAGTTTAACGGATTCACCCCTCCACTTT	CASSLTDSPLHF
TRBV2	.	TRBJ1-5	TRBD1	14	TGTGCCAGCAGGGCGGGACAGAGGATTCAGCCCCAGCATTTT	CASRAGQRIQPQHF
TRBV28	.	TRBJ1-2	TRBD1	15	TGTGCCAGCCTCAGAGGGCAGGGGGCTGTCTATGGCTACACCTTC	CASLRGQGAVYGYTF
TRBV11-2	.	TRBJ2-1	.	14	TGTGCCAGCAGCTACTCGGAGACCTACAATGAGCAGTTCTTC	CASSYSETYNEQFF
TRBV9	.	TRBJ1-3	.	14	TGTGCCAGCAGCGTAGGACCAGGGAAAAACACCATATATTTT	CASSVGPGKNTIYF
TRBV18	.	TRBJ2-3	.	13	TGTGCCAGCTCAACGGGGGTACAAGATACGCAGTATTTT	CASSTGVQDTQYF
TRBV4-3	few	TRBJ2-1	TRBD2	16	TGCGCCAGCAGCCAGATGAGCGGGAAAGGAGGCAATGAGCAGTTCTTC	CASSQMSGKGGNEQFF
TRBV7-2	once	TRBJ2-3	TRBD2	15	TGTGCCAGCAACGGTGGCGGGAGAGGCACAGATACGCAGTATTTT	CASNGGGRGTDTQYF
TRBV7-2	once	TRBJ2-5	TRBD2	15	TGTGCCAGCAGGGGGCGGGCGGGAGGGGGAGAGACCCAGTACTTC	CASRGRAGGGETQYF
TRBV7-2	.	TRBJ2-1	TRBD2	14	TGTGCCAGCAGCTTTACTAGCGGAACCAATGAGCAGTTCTTC	CASSFTSGTNEQFF
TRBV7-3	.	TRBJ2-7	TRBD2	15	TGTGCCAGCAGCTTAGCGGGAGAGCCCTCCTACGAGCAGTACTTC	CASSLAGEPSYEQYF
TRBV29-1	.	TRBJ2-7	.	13	TGCAGCGACAATTTGGCCCCTAGTCGCGAGCAGTACTTC	CSDNLAPSREQYF
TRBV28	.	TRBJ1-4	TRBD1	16	TGTGCCAGCAGTTCGCCGGGGACAGCATCTTTGGAAAAACTGTTTTTT	CASSSPGTASLEKLFF
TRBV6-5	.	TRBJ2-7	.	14	TGTGCCAGCAGTTACAGTGTAGCGGACTACGAGCAGTACTTC	CASSYSVADYEQYF
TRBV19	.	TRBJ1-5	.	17	TGTGCCAGTAGTATAGTCCTACCGGGAGTCGCCAATCAGCCCCAGCATTTT	CASSIVLPGVANQPQHF
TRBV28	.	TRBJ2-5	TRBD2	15	TGTGCCAGTAGGATCCTGGGAGCTAGCGGAGAGACCCAGTACTTC	CASRILGASGETQYF
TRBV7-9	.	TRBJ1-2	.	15	TGTGCCAGCAGCTTCGGTACAGCCCACGGGGGTGGCTACACCTTC	CASSFGTAHGGGYTF
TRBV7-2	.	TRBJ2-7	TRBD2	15	TGTGCCAGCAGCTTAGCGACTAGCGGGAGTCAGCGGCAGTACTTC	CASSLATSGSQRQYF
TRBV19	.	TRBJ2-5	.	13	TGTGCCAGTAGTCTTGGACTTCAAGAGACCCAGTACTTC	CASSLGLQETQYF
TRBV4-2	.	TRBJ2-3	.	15	TGTGCCAGCAAACCAACCGGGACTGAGTCATGGACGCAGTATTTT	CASKPTGTESWTQYF
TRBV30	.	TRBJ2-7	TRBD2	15	TGTGCCTGGAGTTTTTCTAGCGGGGTATCCTACGAGCAGTACTTC	CAWSFSSGVSYEQYF
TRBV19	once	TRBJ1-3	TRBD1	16	TGTGCCAGTAGTATAGACGGACAGGGCAGAGGAAACACCATATATTTT	CASSIDGQGRGNTIYF
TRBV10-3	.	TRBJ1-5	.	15	TGTGCCATCAGTGACAGGGGCTTTAGCAATCAGCCCCAGCATTTT	CAISDRGFSNQPQHF
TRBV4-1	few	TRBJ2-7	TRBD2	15	TGCGCCAGCAGCCAAGAAGGGACTAGCGGGATGGATAAATACTTC	CASSQEGTSGMDKYF
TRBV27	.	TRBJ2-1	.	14	TGTGCCAGCAGACGAGGGGGGGTGAACAATGAGCAGTTCTTC	CASRRGGVNNEQFF
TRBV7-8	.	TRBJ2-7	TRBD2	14	TGTGCCGGCAGCCCGGCGGTCAGGGAGGGCGAGCAGTACTTC	CAGSPAVREGEQYF
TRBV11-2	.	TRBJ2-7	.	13	TGTGCCAGCAGCTTAGTCTCCTCCTACGAGCAGTACTTC	CASSLVSSYEQYF
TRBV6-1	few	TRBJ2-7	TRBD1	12	TGTGCCAGCAGAACAACAGGGGACGAGCAGTACTTC	CASRTTGDEQYF
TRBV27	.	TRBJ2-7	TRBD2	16	TGTGCCAGCAGTTTATTTCGCGGGAGCGCCTATTACGAGCAGTACTTC	CASSLFRGSAYYEQYF
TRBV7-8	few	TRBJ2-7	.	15	TGTGCCAGCAGCTTAGATTTCGGGACTTTCTACGAGCAGTACTTC	CASSLDFGTFYEQYF
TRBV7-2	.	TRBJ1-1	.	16	TGTGCCAGCAGCCACTCCAATAGACAGGCCATCACTGAAGCTTTCTTT	CASSHSNRQAITEAFF
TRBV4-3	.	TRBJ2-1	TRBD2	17	TGCGCCAGCAGCCAAGGCCCTAGCGGGAGTCCCGTCGATGAGCAGTTCTTC	CASSQGPSGSPVDEQFF
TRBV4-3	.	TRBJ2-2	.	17	TGCGCCAGCAGCCAACATTCAGGGGCAGAGGGAATCGGGGAGCTGTTTTTT	CASSQHSGAEGIGELFF
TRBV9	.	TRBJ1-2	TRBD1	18	TGTGCCAGCAGCGTAGCCCCGACAGGGGGGGACACTAACTATGGCTACACCTTT	CASSVAPTGGDTNYGYTF
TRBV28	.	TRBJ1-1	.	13	TGTGCCAGCAGTTTGGGAGATAGGGCTGAAGCTTTCTTT	CASSLGDRAEAFF
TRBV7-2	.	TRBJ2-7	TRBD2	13	TGTGCCAGCAGCCGCCAAGGGGAGGGCGAGCAGTACTTC	CASSRQGEGEQYF
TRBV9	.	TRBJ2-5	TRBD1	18	TGTGCCAGCAGCTTGACAGGGGATGCGCGCGGGGTCCAAGAGACCCAGTACTTC	CASSLTGDARGVQETQYF
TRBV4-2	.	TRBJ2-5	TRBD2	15	TGTGCCAGCAGCCAGGGCGGGGGGGAGTCAGAGACCCAGTACTTC	CASSQGGGESETQYF
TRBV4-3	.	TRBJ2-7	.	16	TGCGCCAGCAGCCAAGATATATCCCAGGGAACCTACGAGCAGTACTTC	CASSQDISQGTYEQYF
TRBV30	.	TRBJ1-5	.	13	TGTGCCTGGAGGGACACCCACAATCAGCCCCAGCATTTT	CAWRDTHNQPQHF